The next 3 T cell receptor beta chains were all read from a single sample in a study of regulatory T cells in long-lasting Graves disease. Arm-PCR of CDR3 regions and iRepertoire HTBI primers were used to build TCR beta libraries. TCRdb redid the calling of the multiplex PCR reads with MiXCR, one entry per CDR3 protein. Counted here are hundreds of thousands of distinct CDR3 sequences, about 22% occurring once; the ten biggest clones make up less than 9%. Regarding time point: persistent/refractory GD, antithyroid drugs over 5 years with positive TRAb. Extracted RNA from PBMCs served as the source of the TCR library. Sequencing was performed on peripheral blood mononuclear cells (PBMCs), taken when the disease was refractory, from a patient treated with antithyroid drugs. The source is a female donor with Graves disease.

Many counts were recorded for this clonotype. This rearrangement joins TRBV28 to TRBJ1-1; 9 nucleotides align to TRBD1. The CDR3 loop spans 14 amino acids. V shed 4 bases and J 4 bases; nucleotides not matched to a gene: 4. Germline V gene lookup returns CDR1 MDHEN and CDR2 SYDVKM. CDR3 protein: CASSWDREFTEAFF. The CDR3 region has the DNA TGTGCCAGCAGTTGGGACAGGGAATTCACTGAAGCTTTCTTT.

This clonotype was counted many times. V is TRBV7-2 and J is TRBJ2-2; TRBD2 matches at 7 bases. V trimming: 5 bases; J trimming: 4 bases; junction bases outside the gene matches: 13. There are 17 residues in the CDR3. The germline gives CDR1 SGHTA, CDR2 FQGNSA. The CDR3 loop reads CASSERVGLDITGELFF. Written as DNA, the CDR3 is TGTGCCAGCAGCGAGAGGGTTGGACTAGACATCACCGGGGAGCTGTTTTTT. Using reference TRBV7-2 and TRBJ2-2 for the parts outside the CDR3, the full variable domain is GAGVSQSPSNKVTEKGKDVELRCDPISGHTALYWYRQSLGQGLEFLIYFQGNSAPDKSGLPSDRFSAERTGGSVSTLTIQRTQQEDSAVYLCASSERVGLDITGELFFGEGSRLTVL.

This clonotype was observed at least ten times. The gene calls are TRBV6-5 and TRBJ2-7; 8 bases map to TRBD1. V trimming: 0 bases; J trimming: 3 bases; junction bases outside the gene matches: 4. CDR3 length: 15 residues. Per the germline V gene, CDR1 is MNHEY and CDR2 is SVGAGI. The DNA of the CDR3 is TGTGCCAGCAGTTACTCGGCAGGGGGCCTCTACGAGCAGTACTTC. Residues: CASSYSAGGLYEQYF.